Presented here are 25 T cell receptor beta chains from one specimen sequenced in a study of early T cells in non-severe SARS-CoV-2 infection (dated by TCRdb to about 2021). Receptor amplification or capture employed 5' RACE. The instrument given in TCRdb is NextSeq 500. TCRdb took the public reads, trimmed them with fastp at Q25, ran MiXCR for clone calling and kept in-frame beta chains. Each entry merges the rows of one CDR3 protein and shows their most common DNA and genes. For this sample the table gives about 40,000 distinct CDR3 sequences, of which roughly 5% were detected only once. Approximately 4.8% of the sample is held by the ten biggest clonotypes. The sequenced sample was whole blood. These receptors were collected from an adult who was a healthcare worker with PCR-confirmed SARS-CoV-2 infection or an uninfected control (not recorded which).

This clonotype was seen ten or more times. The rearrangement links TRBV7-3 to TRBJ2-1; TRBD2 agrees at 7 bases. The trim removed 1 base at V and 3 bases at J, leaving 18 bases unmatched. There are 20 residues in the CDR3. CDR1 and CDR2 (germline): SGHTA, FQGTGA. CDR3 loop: CASSLRGSASGRAVYNEQFF. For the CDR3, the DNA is TGTGCCAGCAGCTTAAGAGGTTCGGCTAGTGGGAGGGCAGTCTACAATGAGCAGTTCTTC.

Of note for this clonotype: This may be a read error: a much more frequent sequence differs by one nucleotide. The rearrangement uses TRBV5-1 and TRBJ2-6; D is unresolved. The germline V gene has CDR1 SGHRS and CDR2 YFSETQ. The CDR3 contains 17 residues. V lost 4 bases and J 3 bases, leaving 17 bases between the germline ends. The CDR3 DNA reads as TGCGCCAGCAGCCTCCGATCGGACGTCTATGGGGCCAACGTCCTGACTTTC. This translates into CASSLRSDVYGANVLTF.

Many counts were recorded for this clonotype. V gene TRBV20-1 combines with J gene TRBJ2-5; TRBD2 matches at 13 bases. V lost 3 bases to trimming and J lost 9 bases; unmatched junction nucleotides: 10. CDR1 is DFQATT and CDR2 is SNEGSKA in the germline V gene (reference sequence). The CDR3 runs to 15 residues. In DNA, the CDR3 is TGCAGTGCTAGTCCCCGGACTAGCGGGGGCCCCTCCCAGTACTTC. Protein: CSASPRTSGGPSQYF.

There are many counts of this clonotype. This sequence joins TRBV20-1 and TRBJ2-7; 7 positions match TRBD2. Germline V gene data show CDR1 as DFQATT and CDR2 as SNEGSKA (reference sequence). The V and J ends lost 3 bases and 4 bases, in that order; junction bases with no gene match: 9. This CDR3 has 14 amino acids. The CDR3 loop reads CSASEAGVNYEQYF. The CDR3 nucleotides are TGCAGTGCTAGCGAGGCGGGGGTTAATTACGAGCAGTACTTC.

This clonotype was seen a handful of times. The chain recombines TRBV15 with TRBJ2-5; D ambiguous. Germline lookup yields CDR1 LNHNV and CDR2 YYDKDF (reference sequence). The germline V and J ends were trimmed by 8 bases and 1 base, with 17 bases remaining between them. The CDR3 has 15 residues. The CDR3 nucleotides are TGTGCCACCTCGACGTTGGAGACCGTCCAAGAGACCCAGTACTTC. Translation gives CATSTLETVQETQYF.

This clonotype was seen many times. CDR3 sequence (DNA): TGTGCCAGCAGTTCCCTAGTTGGAACCGGGGAGCAGTACTTC. Translating it yields CASSSLVGTGEQYF. The chain has TRBV6-2 or TRBV6-3 and TRBJ2-7; no reliable D call. Trimming cost V 4 bases and J 7 bases, with 17 bases left between them. The CDR3 extends over 14 amino acids. Germline values: CDR1 MNHEY, CDR2 SVGEGT.

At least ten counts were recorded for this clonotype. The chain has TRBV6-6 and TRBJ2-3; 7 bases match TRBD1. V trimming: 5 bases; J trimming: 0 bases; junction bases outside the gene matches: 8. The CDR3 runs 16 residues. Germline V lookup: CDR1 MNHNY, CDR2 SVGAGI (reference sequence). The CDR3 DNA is TGTGCCAGCAGTAGACTGGGACAGCCGAGCACAGATACGCAGTATTTT. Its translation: CASSRLGQPSTDTQYF.

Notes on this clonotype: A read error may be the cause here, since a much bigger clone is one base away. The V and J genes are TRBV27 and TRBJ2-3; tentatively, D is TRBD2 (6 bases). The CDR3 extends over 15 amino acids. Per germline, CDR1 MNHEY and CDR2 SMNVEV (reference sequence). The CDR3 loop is CASSPSGGSTDTQCF. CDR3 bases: TGTGCCAGCAGCCCATCCGGGGGTAGCACAGATACGCAGTGTTTT.

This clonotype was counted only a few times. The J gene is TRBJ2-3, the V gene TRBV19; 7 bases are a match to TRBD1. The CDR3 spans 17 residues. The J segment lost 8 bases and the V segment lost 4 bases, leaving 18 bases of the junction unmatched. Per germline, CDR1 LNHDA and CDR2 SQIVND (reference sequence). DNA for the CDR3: TGTGCCAGTAGTACCGTACGGACAGGTCAGACCGCAGTTACGCAGTATTTT. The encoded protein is CASSTVRTGQTAVTQYF.

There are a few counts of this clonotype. The CDR3 region is CATSRGGTGGVYGYTF. CDR3 DNA: TGTGCCACCAGCAGAGGAGGGACAGGGGGCGTCTATGGCTACACCTTC. The chain has TRBV15 and TRBJ1-2; TRBD1 matches 12 bases. V gave up 1 base and J gave up 4 bases; unmatched junction bases: 4. Germline V gene data show CDR1 as LNHNV and CDR2 as YYDKDF (reference sequence). CDR3 length: 16 residues.

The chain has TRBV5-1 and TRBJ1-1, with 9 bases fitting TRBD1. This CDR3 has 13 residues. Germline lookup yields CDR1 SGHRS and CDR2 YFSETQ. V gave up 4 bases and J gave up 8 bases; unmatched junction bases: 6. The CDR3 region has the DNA TGCGCCAGCAGCCCGGGACAGGGTGCCGAAGCTTTCTTT. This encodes CASSPGQGAEAFF.

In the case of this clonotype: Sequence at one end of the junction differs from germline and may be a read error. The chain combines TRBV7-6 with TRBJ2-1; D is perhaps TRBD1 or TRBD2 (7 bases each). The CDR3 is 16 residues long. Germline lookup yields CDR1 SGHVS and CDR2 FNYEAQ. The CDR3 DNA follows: TGTGCCAACAGCCGTCAGGGGGGGAGCTCCTACAATGAGCAGTTCTTC. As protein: CANSRQGGSSYNEQFF. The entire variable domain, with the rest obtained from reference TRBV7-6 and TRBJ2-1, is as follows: GAGVSQSPRYKVTKRGQDVALRCDPISGHVSLYWYRQALGQGPEFLTYFNYEAQQDKSGLPNDRFSAERPEGSISTLTIQRTEQRDSAMYRCANSRQGGSSYNEQFFGPGTRLTVL.

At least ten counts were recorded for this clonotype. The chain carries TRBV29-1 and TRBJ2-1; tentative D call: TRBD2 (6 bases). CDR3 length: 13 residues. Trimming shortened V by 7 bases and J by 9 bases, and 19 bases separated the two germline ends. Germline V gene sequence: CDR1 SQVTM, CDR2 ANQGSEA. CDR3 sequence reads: CSGAVGGIGEQFF. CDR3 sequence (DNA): TGCAGCGGGGCCGTTGGAGGGATCGGTGAGCAGTTCTTC.

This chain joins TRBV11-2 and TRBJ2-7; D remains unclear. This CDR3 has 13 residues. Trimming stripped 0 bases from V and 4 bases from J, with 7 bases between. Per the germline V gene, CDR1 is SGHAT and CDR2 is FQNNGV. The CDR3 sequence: CASSLETKYEQYF. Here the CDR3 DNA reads TGTGCCAGCAGCTTAGAGACGAAGTACGAGCAGTACTTC.

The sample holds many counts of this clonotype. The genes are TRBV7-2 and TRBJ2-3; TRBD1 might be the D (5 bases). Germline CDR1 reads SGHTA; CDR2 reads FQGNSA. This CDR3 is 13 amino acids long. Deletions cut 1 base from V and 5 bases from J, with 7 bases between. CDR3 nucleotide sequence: TGTGCCAGCAGCTTAGTGGGGCGAGATACGCAGTATTTT. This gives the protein CASSLVGRDTQYF.

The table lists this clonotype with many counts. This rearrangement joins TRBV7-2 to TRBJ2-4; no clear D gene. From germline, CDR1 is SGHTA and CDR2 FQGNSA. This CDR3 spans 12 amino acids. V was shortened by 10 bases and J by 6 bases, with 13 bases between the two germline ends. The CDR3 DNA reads TGTGCCACCTCGAATCAATCAAACATTCAGTACTTC. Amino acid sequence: CATSNQSNIQYF. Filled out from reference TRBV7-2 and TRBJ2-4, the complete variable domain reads GAGVSQSPSNKVTEKGKDVELRCDPISGHTALYWYRQSLGQGLEFLIYFQGNSAPDKSGLPSDRFSAERTGGSVSTLTIQRTQQEDSAVYLCATSNQSNIQYFGAGTRLSVL.

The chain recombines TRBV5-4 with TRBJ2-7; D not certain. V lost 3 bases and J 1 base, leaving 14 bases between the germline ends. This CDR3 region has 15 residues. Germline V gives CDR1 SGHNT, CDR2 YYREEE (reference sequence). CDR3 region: CASSSKDGKSYEQYF. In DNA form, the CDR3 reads TGTGCCAGCAGCTCGAAGGACGGCAAGTCCTACGAGCAGTACTTC.

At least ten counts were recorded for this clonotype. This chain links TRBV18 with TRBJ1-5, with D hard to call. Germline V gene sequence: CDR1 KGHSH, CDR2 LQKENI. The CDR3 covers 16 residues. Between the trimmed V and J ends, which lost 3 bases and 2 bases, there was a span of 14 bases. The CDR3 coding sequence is TGTGCCAGCTCACCTCTCCGGAGAGAGGGCAATCAGCCCCAGCATTTT. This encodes CASSPLRREGNQPQHF.

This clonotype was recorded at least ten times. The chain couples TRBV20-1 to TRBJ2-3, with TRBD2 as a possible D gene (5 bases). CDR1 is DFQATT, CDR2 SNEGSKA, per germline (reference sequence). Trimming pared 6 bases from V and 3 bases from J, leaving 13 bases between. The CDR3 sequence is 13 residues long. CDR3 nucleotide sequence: TGCAGTGCCGGACTTAAGAAGACAGATACGCAGTATTTT. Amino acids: CSAGLKKTDTQYF.

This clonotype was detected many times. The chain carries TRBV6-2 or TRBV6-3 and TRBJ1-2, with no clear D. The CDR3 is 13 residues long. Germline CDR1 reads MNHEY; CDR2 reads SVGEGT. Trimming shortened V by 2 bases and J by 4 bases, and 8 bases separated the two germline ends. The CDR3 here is CASSYAGFYGYTF. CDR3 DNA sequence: TGTGCCAGCAGTTACGCCGGCTTCTATGGCTACACCTTC.

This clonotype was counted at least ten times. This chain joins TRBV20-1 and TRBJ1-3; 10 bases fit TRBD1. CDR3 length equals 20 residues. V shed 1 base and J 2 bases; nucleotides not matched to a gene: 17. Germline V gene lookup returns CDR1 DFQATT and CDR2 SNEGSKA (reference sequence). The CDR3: CSARGWEKFGDRGPGNTIYF. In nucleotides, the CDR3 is TGCAGTGCTAGAGGATGGGAAAAGTTTGGGGACAGGGGCCCTGGAAACACCATATATTTT.

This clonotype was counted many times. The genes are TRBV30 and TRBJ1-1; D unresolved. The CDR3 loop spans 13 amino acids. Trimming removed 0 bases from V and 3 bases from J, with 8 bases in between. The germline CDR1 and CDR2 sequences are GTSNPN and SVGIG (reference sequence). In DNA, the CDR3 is TGTGCCTGGAGTGTAACAAGGGACACTGAAGCTTTCTTT. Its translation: CAWSVTRDTEAFF. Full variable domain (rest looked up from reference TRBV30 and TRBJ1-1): SQTIHQWPATLVQPVGSPLSLECTVEGTSNPNLYWYRQAAGRGLQLLFYSVGIGQISSEVPQNLSASRPQDRQFILSSKKLLLSDSGFYLCAWSVTRDTEAFFGQGTRLTVV.

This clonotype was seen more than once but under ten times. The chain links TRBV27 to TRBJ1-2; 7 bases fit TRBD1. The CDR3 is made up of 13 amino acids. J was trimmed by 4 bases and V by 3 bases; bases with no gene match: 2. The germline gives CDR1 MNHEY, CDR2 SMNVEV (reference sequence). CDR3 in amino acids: CASSFSGGYGYTF. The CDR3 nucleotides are TGTGCCAGCAGTTTTTCAGGGGGCTATGGCTACACCTTC.

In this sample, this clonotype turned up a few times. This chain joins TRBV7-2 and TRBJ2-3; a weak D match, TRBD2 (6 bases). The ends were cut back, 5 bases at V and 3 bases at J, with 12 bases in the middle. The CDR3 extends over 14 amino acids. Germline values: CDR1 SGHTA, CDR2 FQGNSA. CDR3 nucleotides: TGTGCCAGCAGCCCGCGCGGGGAGACAGATACGCAGTATTTT. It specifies CASSPRGETDTQYF.

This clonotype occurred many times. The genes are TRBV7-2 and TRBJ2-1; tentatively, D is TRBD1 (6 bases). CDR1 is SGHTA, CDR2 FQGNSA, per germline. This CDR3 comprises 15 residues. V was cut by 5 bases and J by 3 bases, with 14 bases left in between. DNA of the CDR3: TGTGCCAGCAGCCCCGGATCGGACAGCTACAATGAGCAGTTCTTC. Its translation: CASSPGSDSYNEQFF.